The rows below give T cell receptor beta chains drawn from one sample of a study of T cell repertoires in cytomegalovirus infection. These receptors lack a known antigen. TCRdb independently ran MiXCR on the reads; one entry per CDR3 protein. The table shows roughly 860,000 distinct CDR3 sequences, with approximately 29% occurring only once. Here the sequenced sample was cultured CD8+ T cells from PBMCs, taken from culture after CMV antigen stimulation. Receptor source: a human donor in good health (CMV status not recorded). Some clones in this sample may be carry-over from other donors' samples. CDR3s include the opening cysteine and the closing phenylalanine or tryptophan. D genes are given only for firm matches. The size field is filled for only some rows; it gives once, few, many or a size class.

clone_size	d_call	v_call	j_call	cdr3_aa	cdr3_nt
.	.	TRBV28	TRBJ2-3	CASSTYRAPSTDTQYF	TGTGCCAGCAGTACCTACAGGGCCCCTAGCACAGATACGCAGTATTTT
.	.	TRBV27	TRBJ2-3	CASSAAGVEDTQYF	TGTGCCAGCAGCGCGGCAGGGGTGGAAGATACGCAGTATTTT
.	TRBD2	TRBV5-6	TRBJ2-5	CASSWRDSGVQETQYF	TGTGCCAGCAGCTGGAGAGATAGCGGGGTACAAGAGACCCAGTACTTC
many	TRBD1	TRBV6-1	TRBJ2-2	CASRTGVTNTGELFF	TGTGCCAGCAGAACAGGGGTTACGAACACCGGGGAGCTGTTTTTT
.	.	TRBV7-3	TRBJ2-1	CASSPHGVTNNEQFF	TGTGCCAGCAGCCCCCACGGGGTTACCAACAATGAGCAGTTCTTC
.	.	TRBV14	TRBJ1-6	CASSQDGQGNSPLHF	TGTGCCAGCAGCCAAGATGGGCAGGGGAATTCACCCCTCCACTTT
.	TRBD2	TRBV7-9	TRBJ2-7	CAILPGGTRGASNEQYF	TGTGCCATCCTTCCGGGAGGGACCCGGGGCGCGAGTAACGAGCAGTACTTC
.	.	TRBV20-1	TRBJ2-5	CSARGGRIQETQYF	TGCAGTGCTAGGGGTGGGAGAATACAAGAGACCCAGTACTTC
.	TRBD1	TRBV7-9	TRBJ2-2	CASSSRTGRYTGELFF	TGTGCCAGCAGTTCACGGACAGGGAGATACACCGGGGAGCTGTTTTTT
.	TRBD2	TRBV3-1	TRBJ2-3	CASSQDGGTSALSTDTQYF	TGTGCCAGCAGCCAAGATGGAGGGACTAGCGCCTTGAGCACAGATACGCAGTATTTT
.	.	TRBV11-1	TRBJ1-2	CASSPPGLNSGYTF	TGTGCCAGCAGCCCCCCAGGGCTGAACTCTGGCTACACCTTC